This TCR beta chain was identified in a study of blood T cells in healthy people across ages (dated by TCRdb to the mid-2010s). Background for the entire study: In model experiments, template switching captured about one uniquely barcoded TCR beta cDNA molecule for every two T cells. Age-related changes in TCR beta repertoire diversity were measured in the study by deep sequencing normalized with unique cDNA molecular identifiers. The donors were split into four age groups: young (average about 16 years), middle-aged (roughly 40), aged (about 62) and long-lived (roughly 77). Donors of different ages were randomly distributed across sequencing lanes to avoid experimental bias. The study analyzed two additional independent replicas of 1 million unique cDNA reads from the same blood draw for two donors, one aged 18 to 29 and one aged 80 or older.

Libraries were prepared through 5' RACE. Sequenced on an Illumina HiSeq 2500. A second PCR of roughly 6 to 11 cycles was run with a J-beta primer mix and a sample-barcoded 5' primer. A template-switch 5' adaptor carrying 12 random nucleotides introduced a unique molecular identifier onto each TCR beta cDNA molecule. Each sample yielded at least 2.5 million CDR3-containing paired-end reads. First-strand cDNA synthesis was performed from all RNA using the Mint cDNA synthesis kit, with priming by a TRBC-specific oligonucleotide. All cDNA was treated with uracil-DNA glycosylase and then went through a first 18-cycle PCR with the universal primers M1SS and BC2_uni_R. As for the original processing: Normalization of each sample was performed by random selection of 1 million high-quality reads, each carrying a distinct molecular identifier. Instead of being binned into consensus sequences, reads with shared molecular identifiers were discarded. CDR3 identification, clonotype clustering and error correction used MiTCR with a Q25 quality threshold and the strictest error-elimination algorithm. A nonparametric unseen species model with Euler transformation was used to estimate a lower bound on total TCR beta diversity. In TCRdb, the public reads were trimmed at Q25 with fastp and aligned with MiXCR, with productive beta chains retained. Duplicate CDR3 protein sequences are folded into a single record with the most common DNA and genes. TCRdb assigned the V and J calls; the authors' analysis was not used. This sample holds hundreds of thousands of distinct CDR3 sequences; around 41% were observed only once. In total, the top ten clones hold about 30% of the sample.

On this clonotype: Its specific antigen is unknown. Base-call qualities are not available, and no considerably larger clone is one nucleotide away.

Systemically healthy Caucasian individuals from Russia, 35 to 50 in total and aged about 6 to 100 years, were included as donors. About 10 milliliters of peripheral blood were drawn from each donor into EDTA-treated Vacutainer tubes. Ficoll-Paque density-gradient centrifugation was used to isolate PBMCs, with at least 7 million obtained per sample. Total RNA was extracted from PBMCs with Trizol reagent, with at least 5 micrograms obtained per sample. Naive CD45RAhigh/CD27high T cell percentages were measured by flow cytometry on a PBMC aliquot from every donor. The CDR3 runs 18 amino acids, cysteine and phenylalanine included. The entry retains the CDR3 DNA only, 54 bases that are in frame from base 1. The germline V gene yields SGHTA for CDR1 and FQGNSA for CDR2. Trimming removed 0 bases from V and 5 bases from J; the gene matches leave 14 bases unexplained. Overall study results and their limits: Estimates of total diversity based on one million sequenced T cells were regarded as lower bounds and as underestimates. As age increased, observed TCR beta diversity per million T cells dropped in a roughly linear way, and a significant reduction was already evident by age 40. Bulk unsorted PBMC profiling prevented conclusive comparison of naive and antigen-experienced compartments. The long-lived group showed more naive CD4+ T cells, fewer expanded clones and increased TCR diversity than the aged group, suggesting age selection. Donor CMV infection status was unknown, potentially confounding age-related changes in expanded clonotypes. The percentage of naive T cells measured by flow cytometry correlated strongly with observed TCR beta diversity.

The sequence is built from TRBV7-2 and TRBJ2-5, with TRBD2 identical over 8 junction bases. This TCR was sampled from a man older than 75 in good health. The sequencing sample was made of blood. The CDR3 region: CASSLAFSLAGGGETQYF. Read as DNA, the sequence is TGTGCCAGCAGCTTAGCATTTTCTCTGGCGGGGGGCGGTGAGACCCAGTACTTC.